A single sample gave rise to the 22 T cell receptor beta chains below, sequenced in a study of neurological immune-mediated disorders. TCRdb redid the calling of the 5' RACE reads with MiXCR, one entry per CDR3 protein. The sample holds 95,000 to 150,000 distinct CDR3 sequences; approximately 3.2% are singletons and the top ten take over 1%. The sequenced material came from PBMCs. Receptor source: a woman aged 25 to 39 with multiple sclerosis.

In this sample, this clonotype turned up many times. The J gene is TRBJ1-5, the V gene TRBV2, with D perhaps TRBD1 (5 bases). V lost 1 base and J lost 7, with 8 bases in between. The CDR3 is 13 residues long. CDR1 and CDR2 from the germline V gene are SNHLY and FYNNEI. The CDR3: CASSEEGRQPQHF. The CDR3 bases are TGTGCCAGCAGTGAAGAGGGGCGGCAGCCCCAGCATTTT.

This clonotype was found many times. A junction end diverges from the germline sequence, so it may reflect a read error. The chain joins TRBV6-5 to TRBJ2-1; 11 positions agree with TRBD2. Per the germline V gene, CDR1 is MNHEY and CDR2 is SVGAGI. The CDR3 has 15 residues. This chain's CDR3 is CASSYSGGAYNEQFF. CDR3 bases: TGTGCCAGCAGTTATAGCGGGGGGGCCTATAATGAGCAGTTCTTC.

At least ten counts were recorded for this clonotype. The J gene is TRBJ1-2, the V gene TRBV4-1; D remains unclear. The CDR3 totals 15 residues. Trimming took 4 bases from V and 5 from J, leaving 17 bases between them. The germline V gene encodes CDR1 MGHRA and CDR2 YSYEKL. CDR3 region: CASSPPVPGSYGYTF. CDR3 bases: TGCGCCAGCAGCCCGCCAGTCCCCGGCTCTTATGGCTACACCTTC.

In its sample, this clonotype was seen many times. This CDR3 reads CASSQTGGVGELFF. DNA of the CDR3: TGCGCCAGCAGCCAAACGGGGGGGGTCGGGGAGCTGTTTTTT. The gene calls are TRBV4-3 and TRBJ2-2; 8 bases match TRBD2. This CDR3 has 14 amino acids. The germline gives CDR1 LGHNA, CDR2 YSLEER. J lost 7 bases, V lost 2 bases, and 3 bases had no gene match.

In this sample, this clonotype turned up many times. The J gene is TRBJ1-2, the V gene TRBV6-6, with a possible D match to TRBD1 (5 bases). This CDR3 comprises 13 residues. Trimming left V 3 bases short and J 6 bases short, with 11 bases between. Germline lookup yields CDR1 MNHNY and CDR2 SVGAGI (reference sequence). The CDR3 nucleotides read TGTGCCAGCAGTTATGGGGGTTTGAATGGCTACACCTTC. It codes for CASSYGGLNGYTF.

This clonotype has a count of ten or more. The chain employs TRBV29-1 and TRBJ1-2, with 9 bases aligning to TRBD1. CDR1 and CDR2 from the germline V gene are SQVTM and ANQGSEA. This CDR3 spans 14 amino acids. The V gene end was trimmed by 2 bases and the J gene end by 2 bases; junction bases not matched to a gene: 3. The CDR3 coding sequence is TGCAGCGTTGAACCCGGGACAGGGAACTATGGCTACACCTTC. Its translation is CSVEPGTGNYGYTF.

This clonotype was observed many times. The rearrangement links TRBV10-2 to TRBJ1-6; D is uncertain. The germline gives CDR1 WSHSY, CDR2 SAAADI. Trimming removed 4 bases from V and 10 bases from J, with 17 bases in between. CDR3 size: 15 residues. In DNA form, the CDR3 reads TGCGCCAGCAGTGCCATCGACGGATGGGAATCACCCCTCCACTTT. This sequence encodes CASSAIDGWESPLHF.

In the case of this clonotype: A much bigger clone sits one base away, suggesting this may be a read error. The rearrangement joins TRBV3-1 to TRBJ2-1; 9 bases align to TRBD2. Trimming removed 1 base from V and 5 bases from J; junction bases left unmatched: 15. CDR1 is LGHDT, CDR2 YNNKEL, per germline (reference sequence). The CDR3 has 19 residues. CDR3 residues: CASSQGVAGVGKGDNEQFF. The CDR3 DNA follows: TGTGCCAGCAGCCAAGGGGTAGCGGGAGTTGGGAAAGGGGACAATGAGCAGTTCTTC.

The sample holds many counts of this clonotype. J is TRBJ1-2 and V is TRBV19; a possible D gene is TRBD1 (5 bases). CDR3 size: 13 residues. The V end was cut by 10 bases, the J end by 4 bases, with 16 bases between. Germline CDR1 LNHDA, CDR2 SQIVND (reference sequence). The CDR3 loop reads CATGSGPLYGYTF. The CDR3 region has the DNA TGTGCCACCGGTTCAGGGCCGCTCTATGGCTACACCTTC.

The chain employs TRBV9 and TRBJ2-2, with D unclear. CDR1 and CDR2 (germline): SGDLS, YYNGEE. The CDR3 loop spans 12 amino acids. With 0 bases removed from V and 5 bases from J, the gap between germline ends came to 2 bases. The CDR3 loop reads CASSVATGELFF. The CDR3 DNA sequence: TGTGCCAGCAGCGTAGCGACCGGGGAGCTGTTTTTT.

Only a few counts were recorded for this clonotype. A read error may explain this, as a much larger clone is one base away. The rearrangement uses TRBV15 and TRBJ2-1, with D tentatively TRBD2 (5 bases). Germline V gives CDR1 LNHNV, CDR2 YYDKDF (reference sequence). The CDR3 runs to 13 residues. The CDR3, as DNA: TGTGCCAACAGCAGGAGGACTGCCAATGAGCAGTTCTTC. Encoded protein: CANSRRTANEQFF.

This clonotype was observed at least ten times. This rearrangement joins TRBV4-1 to TRBJ2-2; TRBD1 is a possible D gene (5 bases). The CDR3 covers 17 residues. Between the trimmed V and J ends, which lost 4 bases and 0 bases, there was a span of 15 bases. Germline lookup yields CDR1 MGHRA and CDR2 YSYEKL. CDR3 DNA sequence: TGCGCCAGCAGCCCCAGGGTGTGGGGCGCGAACACCGGGGAGCTGTTTTTT. Residues: CASSPRVWGANTGELFF.

This clonotype showed up many times. The chain employs TRBV15 and TRBJ1-1; possible D gene TRBD1, 5 bases. The V and J ends lost 6 bases and 0 bases respectively, with 14 bases between them. The CDR3 is made up of 15 amino acids. Looked up from germline, CDR1 is LNHNV and CDR2 is YYDKDF (reference sequence). CDR3 amino acids: CATRSRQGMNTEAFF. CDR3 coding DNA: TGTGCCACCAGGTCCCGCCAGGGCATGAACACTGAAGCTTTCTTT.

Ten or more counts support this clonotype. V is TRBV5-1 and J is TRBJ1-6; the match to TRBD1 covers 7 bases. Germline loops: CDR1 SGHRS, CDR2 YFSETQ. CDR3 size: 16 residues. V lost 6 bases and J lost 7; bases outside the gene matches: 13. This chain's CDR3 is CASKPRPGQTNSPLHF. In nucleotides, the CDR3 is TGCGCCAGCAAACCAAGGCCGGGACAGACAAATTCACCCCTCCACTTT.

This clonotype was detected a few times. J is TRBJ2-7 and V is TRBV6-5, with D perhaps given as TRBD1 or TRBD2 (5 bases each). CDR3 size: 13 residues. Trimming removed 0 bases from V and 7 bases from J, with 10 bases in between. The V gene's germline CDR1 is MNHEY and CDR2 SVGAGI. The CDR3 nucleotides are TGTGCCAGCAGTTACTCGGGGGACCGGGAGCAGTACTTC. It is translated as CASSYSGDREQYF.

This chain uses TRBV3-1 with TRBJ1-4; D gene unclear. Per the germline V gene, CDR1 is LGHDT and CDR2 is YNNKEL (reference sequence). The germline V and J ends were trimmed by 2 bases and 3 bases, with 10 bases remaining between them. The CDR3 length is 15 residues. Here the CDR3 DNA reads TGTGCCAGCAGCCAATTTGGCGGGGCTAATGAAAAACTGTTTTTT. This gives the protein CASSQFGGANEKLFF. Complete variable domain (other parts from reference TRBV3-1 and TRBJ1-4): DTAVSQTPKYLVTQMGNDKSIKCEQNLGHDTMYWYKQDSKKFLKIMFSYNNKELIINETVPNRFSPKSPDKAHLNLHINSLELGDSAVYFCASSQFGGANEKLFFGSGTQLSVL.

This clonotype came up many times. The chain combines TRBV29-1 with TRBJ1-2; D might be TRBD1 (5 bases). V was pared by 6 bases and J by 4 bases, with 21 bases between. The CDR3 contains 15 residues. The germline V gene encodes CDR1 SQVTM and CDR2 ANQGSEA. CDR3 protein: CSVDVQGGSGYGYTF. For the CDR3, the DNA is TGCAGCGTAGACGTCCAGGGAGGATCTGGCTATGGCTACACCTTC.

In this sample, this clonotype turned up many times. The J gene is TRBJ1-1, the V gene TRBV18; D ambiguous. Germline V CDR1 and CDR2: KGHSH, LQKENI. This CDR3 is 15 amino acids long. Between the trimmed V and J ends, which lost 1 base and 2 bases, there was a span of 11 bases. CDR3 amino acids: CASSPQGHQNTEAFF. The CDR3 bases are TGTGCCAGCTCACCACAGGGCCATCAAAACACTGAAGCTTTCTTT.

This clonotype was recorded many times. This chain joins TRBV20-1 and TRBJ1-6, with a tentative D call TRBD1 (5 bases). This CDR3 spans 15 amino acids. Germline V gene sequence: CDR1 DFQATT, CDR2 SNEGSKA (reference sequence). V lost 3 bases and J lost 9, with 18 bases in between. The DNA of the CDR3 is TGCAGTGCTAGCGACAGCGGAAGGATTGGTTCACCCCTCCACTTT. Translated, it gives CSASDSGRIGSPLHF.

This clonotype was recorded a few times. The chain combines TRBV18 with TRBJ2-7; possibly TRBD1 for D (7 bases). The germline V gene has CDR1 KGHSH and CDR2 LQKENI. The CDR3 covers 12 residues. V was clipped by 3 bases and J by 5 bases, with 8 bases between them. The DNA for the CDR3 is TGTGCCAGCTCACCCAGGGGGGACGAGCAGTACTTC. This codes for CASSPRGDEQYF.

This clonotype has at least ten counts. V usage is TRBV3-1 and J usage is TRBJ1-1; D is uncertain. This CDR3 has 17 residues. Trimming cost V 1 base and J 0 bases, with 15 bases left between them. The germline CDR1 and CDR2 sequences are LGHDT and YNNKEL (reference sequence). CDR3 protein: CASSQVVGDRLNTEAFF. The CDR3 nucleotides are TGTGCCAGCAGCCAAGTTGTCGGAGACCGCTTGAACACTGAAGCTTTCTTT.

This clonotype was detected ten times or more. This CDR3 is CASSLHLGDSDEQYF. For the CDR3, the DNA is TGTGCCAGCAGCTTACATTTAGGGGACTCGGATGAGCAGTACTTC. The gene calls are TRBV7-2 and TRBJ2-7, with D perhaps TRBD2 (6 bases). CDR3 size: 15 residues. V lost 2 bases and J 7 bases, leaving 18 bases between the germline ends. The germline CDR1 and CDR2 sequences are SGHTA and FQGNSA.